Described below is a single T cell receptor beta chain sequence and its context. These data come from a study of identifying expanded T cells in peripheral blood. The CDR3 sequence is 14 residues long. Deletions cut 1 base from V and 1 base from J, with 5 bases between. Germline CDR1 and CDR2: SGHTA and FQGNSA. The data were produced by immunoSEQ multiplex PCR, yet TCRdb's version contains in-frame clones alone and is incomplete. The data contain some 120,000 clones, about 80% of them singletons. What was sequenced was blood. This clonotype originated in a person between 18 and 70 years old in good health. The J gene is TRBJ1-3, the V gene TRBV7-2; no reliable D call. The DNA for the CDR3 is TGTGCCAGCAGCTTAGATCCGTCTGGAAACACCATATATTTT. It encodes CASSLDPSGNTIYF.